This TCR beta chain appears in the sequencing data of a study of regulatory T cells in long-lasting Graves disease. Regarding the study as a whole: Repertoires from persistent disease leaned toward TRBV28, TRBJ1-2 and TRBJ2-5. Newly diagnosed Graves' patients exceeded persistent ones in TCR diversity.

Assembly of TCR beta libraries relied on iRepertoire HTBI primers together with Arm-PCR of CDR3 regions. Methods used by the authors: Samples jointly harbored roughly 60 TRBV and about 15 TRBJ segments. MiXCR, applied by TCRdb to the multiplex PCR reads, yields one record per CDR3 protein. TCRdb's processing, not the authors', yielded these V and J calls. The table records about 220,000 distinct CDR3 sequences, about 17% of them present only once. A note on this clonotype: Its antigen remains unidentified.

The germline V and J ends were trimmed by 1 base and 0 bases, with 12 bases remaining between them. Per germline, CDR1 LGHNA and CDR2 YNFKEQ. This CDR3 has 16 amino acids. The time point was: newly diagnosed GD, antithyroid drugs for less than 3 months. There was RNA extracted from PBMCs, and the TCR library was made from it. Graves' disease diagnosis followed American Thyroid Association guidelines. Sequenced here: peripheral blood mononuclear cells (PBMCs), sampled at new diagnosis, from a patient treated with antithyroid drugs. The gene calls are TRBV4-2 and TRBJ2-5; no definite D call. This TCR came from a female donor with Graves disease. The CDR3 loop is CASSQGPAPYQETQYF. The CDR3 DNA is TGTGCCAGCAGCCAAGGTCCGGCTCCGTACCAAGAGACCCAGTACTTC.